This record concerns one T cell receptor (beta chain) sequence. There is no known antigen for this receptor. Base qualities were left out, and no much larger clone turns up one base away. Preparation of the library involved the immunoSEQ multiplex PCR assay. A mixture of 60 forward primers for TCR Vbeta segments and 13 reverse primers for TCR Jbeta segments was used in the multiplex PCR. Amplification of the CDR3 region of rearranged TCR beta genes was performed with a multiplex PCR assay on genomic DNA. Amplified TCR beta libraries were sequenced as 87-base-pair reads on the Illumina HiSeq System. The authors processed their data as follows. Across the roughly 700 repertoires, a later analysis counted 78 million or so unique TCR beta chains, around 11 million of which were shared by at least two donors. Raw reads were error-corrected and collapsed into unique sequences with a nearest-neighbor algorithm that merged closely related sequences to remove PCR and sequencing errors. CDR3 sequences were aligned to IMGT reference sequences to assign V, D and J gene segments. For a sequence to be retained, a match of at least six nucleotides to both a V gene segment and a J gene segment was required. Rearrangements were classified as productive when the CDR3 lacked stop codons and remained in frame with V and J, and all other rearrangements were classified as non-productive. Following IMGT convention, CDR3 was defined as the stretch from the second conserved V-encoded cysteine to the conserved J-encoded phenylalanine. The earlier analysis of about 620 of the donors excluded sequences that lacked an unambiguous match to a single V gene segment. In an earlier analysis of 587 of the donors, V segments were called functional above 56.7% productive rearrangements and were called segregating when the between-donor standard deviation exceeded 5%. A statistical classification framework was built to diagnose cytomegalovirus status from the catalog of TCR beta chain sequences. V and J gene assignment, in a later analysis, came from comparing TCR nucleotide sequences with IMGT/GENE-DB human TR gene sequences. A later analysis assigned CDR3 sequences and most-parsimonious VDJ recombination scenarios with the TCRdist pipeline. In a later analysis, each TCR beta chain was defined by its CDR3 amino acid sequence together with its V-gene family, and reads lacking a unique V-gene family were excluded. A later analysis removed several hundred highly shared, low-generation-probability nucleotide sequences to deal with suspected cross-contamination and a sequencing artifact. For each public chain, a later analysis derived a clonal expansion index from normalized ranks of inferred template counts within each repertoire. In a later analysis, generation probabilities were computed with a VDJ recombination model fitted to out-of-frame rearrangements, and the resulting probabilities were checked against IGoR. In a later analysis, TCR-TCR, TCR-HLA and TCR-CMV co-occurrence was scored with hypergeometric tests, and a repertoire-size bias correction was applied to TCR pairs. In a later analysis, false discovery rates were estimated by permuting HLA or CMV assignments 20 times. A later analysis grouped co-occurring TCRs with DBSCAN, adding TCRdist sequence similarity when clustering within HLA-allele-positive subsets. Repertoires with fewer than 30,000 or more than 120,000 public chains were left out of co-occurrence clustering, as were five repertoires with anomalous nucleotide sharing. TCRdb limited this immuneACCESS table to in-frame rearrangements with V and J called. A share of clones is missing; checked studies link under half to unresolved V genes, and the rest is unexplained. V and J calls plus clone size are reproduced from that table; the DNA served to infer D and trimming. This sample is represented by approximately 100,000 clones; around 75% of them were singletons. Jointly, the top ten make up about 4.3% of the sample.

These data come from a study of cytomegalovirus exposure and HLA in healthy donors (dated by TCRdb to about 2017). Regarding the complete study: An earlier analysis of fewer than 750 of the donors reported around 280 Gb of sequence data and around 120 million unique TCR beta sequences obtained from 180 million or so T cells. In the later analysis, no new phenotypic data were used to find candidate immune exposures; instead, reliance was placed on TCR beta sequences and their occurrence across donors. Donor age, sex, ethnicity and CMV serostatus were compiled together with the repertoire data. An earlier analysis of 450 to 750 of the donors used high-throughput TCR beta sequencing to judge whether each TCR beta V gene segment behaved as functional or pseudogenic. A later analysis re-analyzed previously published TCR beta repertoires from roughly 690 donors and added high-resolution HLA genotyping to study TCR occurrence patterns. The study was designed to test whether signatures of past pathogen exposure could be identified by cataloging public T cell receptors. Every repertoire in the discovery cohort had been generated on one and the same sequencing platform. Both class I and class II loci were covered by HLA typing, at four-digit resolution. Roughly 300 gigabases of sequencing data and around 85 million unique TCR sequences made up an early release that covered roughly 670 HLA-typed donors. Besides the first cohort of more than 650 subjects, a separate validation cohort made up of 120 or so different subjects was used. Across some 400 genotyped donors of the cohort, an average of about 240,000 unique TCR beta nucleotide sequences per donor were sequenced, and about a sixth of those sequences were non-productive. Roughly 5 DR-DQ haplotypes were handled as single units for association and clustering, since linkage in the cohort was strong. Of the roughly 390 genotyped donors, 80% to 90% were placed in the genetic ancestry cluster associated with self-reported Caucasian donors. Typing coverage varied by locus: 629-630 donors for A, B, C, DRB1 and DQB1; roughly 520 for DQA1; approximately 570 for DPA1; 450 to 480 for DPB1. High-throughput TCR immunosequencing, statistical association of individual TCRs with disease status, and machine learning were combined to predict cytomegalovirus infection status. Genome-wide SNP genotypes for about 60% of the roughly 700 donors were used in a later genetic analysis, which treated that subset as a discovery cohort. The study used immunosequencing to profile the T cell repertoires of approximately 630 subjects and linked those repertoires to cytomegalovirus serostatus.

The cohort comprised around 690 healthy bone marrow donors. At the time of sampling, all cohort members were nominally healthy, though unrecorded immune exposures were likely present. The donor was CMV seropositive and was included in the group of 250 to 300 seropositive cohort members. Each donor provided a peripheral blood sample, and peripheral blood mononuclear cells were used for TCR beta sequencing. Genomic DNA extraction from the blood cell samples was performed with the Qiagen DNeasy Blood Extraction Kit. Counted from cysteine to phenylalanine, this CDR3 has 13 amino acids. The CDR3 DNA has 39 bases and is translated from base 1. The germline ends are 14 bases apart after V is trimmed by 7 bases and J by 4 bases. Based on the germline V gene, the CDR1 and CDR2 sequences are MDHEN and SYDVKM. General conclusions and limits of the study: In a later analysis, HLA-associated TCR beta chains showed more clonal expansion and lower generation probabilities than non-associated chains that were equally common. An earlier analysis of 450 to 750 of the donors showed that most TCR beta V segments appeared in productive rearrangements either about 87% or about 30% of the time, which broadly matched IMGT annotations. Because HLA typing was missing for some donors at each locus, association tests included only the typed subset. A later analysis found that most CMV-associated TCR beta chains appeared HLA-restricted, with HLA associations seemingly driven largely by CMV exposure. Correlated functional status among segregating V segments might be attributable to linkage disequilibrium, but an unknown experimental factor could not be ruled out. The sequencing pipeline was judged likely to have produced a cluster of highly shared sequence variants as a technical artifact. When HLA alleles, especially DR and DQ, strongly co-occurred, TCR associations were difficult to assign to individual alleles. In vitro tests confirmed that three of the cytomegalovirus-associated TCR beta chains recognize cytomegalovirus antigens. It was suggested by the authors that the approach could potentially be generalized to other disease states and immunological phenotypes. Most TCR sequences were seen in very few donors, while some public TCRs were found in many individuals. In a later analysis, the rate of TCR association differed among HLA loci, with DRB1 alleles having the most associated TCRs and HLA-C alleles having the fewest. Some IMGT-functional V segments, including TRBV6-2 and TRBV6-3, could not be told apart with the 87-base-pair reads, so those segments were excluded. A further reported finding was that TCR beta sequences accurately predicted the HLA-A and HLA-B alleles for most subjects in the first cohort. The presence/absence analyses assumed that sequencing depth was roughly uniform across donors, and that assumption may not be true. At a false discovery rate of 0.05, a later analysis linked some 17,000 TCR beta sequences to specific HLA alleles. The cohort was sequenced for TCR beta chains only, and without alpha or paired-chain data the features that could be detected were limited. Because counts were too low, seventeen rarely observed V segments, including chromosome 9 orphons, were excluded from the earlier analysis of 587 of the donors. Compared with the roughly 710-donor mean, donors in an Asian-associated ancestry cluster had fewer N-insertions in productive TCRs, according to a later genetic analysis. According to a later analysis, parvovirus B19, influenza, CMV and Epstein-Barr virus appeared linked to several top co-occurrence clusters. In both the original and validation cohorts, the classifier was reported to diagnose cytomegalovirus status with high specificity and sensitivity. The only immune exposure information available for the cohort was CMV serostatus. An association between a missense DCLRE1C variant and V-gene and J-gene trimming of TCR beta chains was found in a later genetic analysis and replicated in an independent cohort. The study gave a list of roughly 150 TCR beta chains associated with cytomegalovirus.

The TCR was taken from a woman aged 18-29 years in good health and CMV-seropositive. Input material: PBMCs. The chain uses TRBV28 and TRBJ2-7; a tentative D match to TRBD1 spans 6 bases. Here is the DNA: TGTGCCAGCAACAGGGCCCCAATGTACGAGCAGTACTTC. Translated, this gives CASNRAPMYEQYF.